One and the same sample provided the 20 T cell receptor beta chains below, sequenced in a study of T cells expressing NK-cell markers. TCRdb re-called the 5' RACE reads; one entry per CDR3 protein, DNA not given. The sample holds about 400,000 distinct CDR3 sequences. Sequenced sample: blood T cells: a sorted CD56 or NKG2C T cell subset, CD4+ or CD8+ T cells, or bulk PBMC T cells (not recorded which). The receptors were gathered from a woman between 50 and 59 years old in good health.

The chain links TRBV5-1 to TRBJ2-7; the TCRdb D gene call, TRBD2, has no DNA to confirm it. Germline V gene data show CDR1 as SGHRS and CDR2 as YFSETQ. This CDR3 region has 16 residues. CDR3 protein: CASSLGTSGSGSQQYF.

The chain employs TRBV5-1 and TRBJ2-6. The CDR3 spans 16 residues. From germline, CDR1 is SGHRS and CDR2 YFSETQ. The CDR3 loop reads CASSLGVGSGANVLTF.

The CDR3 loop reads CASSLERGRGQETQYF. The J gene is TRBJ2-5, the V gene TRBV3-1; no DNA is available, so the TRBD2 call from TCRdb remains unchecked. There are 16 residues in the CDR3. Germline CDR1 is LGHDT and CDR2 is YNNKEL (reference sequence).

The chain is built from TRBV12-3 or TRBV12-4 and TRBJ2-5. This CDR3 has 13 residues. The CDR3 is CASSLYSQETQYF.

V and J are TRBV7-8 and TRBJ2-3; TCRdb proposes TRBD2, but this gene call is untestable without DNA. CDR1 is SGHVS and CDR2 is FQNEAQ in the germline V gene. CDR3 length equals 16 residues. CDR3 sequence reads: CASSLRGLAGVHTQYF. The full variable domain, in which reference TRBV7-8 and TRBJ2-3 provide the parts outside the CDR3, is GAGVSQSPRYKVAKRGQDVALRCDPISGHVSLFWYQQALGQGPEFLTYFQNEAQLDKSGLPSDRFFAERPEGSVSTLKIQRTQQEDSAVYLCASSLRGLAGVHTQYFGPGTRLTVL.

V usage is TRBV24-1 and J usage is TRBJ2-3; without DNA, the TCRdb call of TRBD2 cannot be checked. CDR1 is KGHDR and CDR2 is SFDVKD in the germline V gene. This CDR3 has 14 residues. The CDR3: CATGSRQGMDTQYF.

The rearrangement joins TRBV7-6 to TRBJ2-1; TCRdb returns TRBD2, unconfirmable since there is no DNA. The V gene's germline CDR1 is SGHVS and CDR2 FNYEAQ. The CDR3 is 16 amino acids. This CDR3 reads CASSSPGLSLYNEQFF.

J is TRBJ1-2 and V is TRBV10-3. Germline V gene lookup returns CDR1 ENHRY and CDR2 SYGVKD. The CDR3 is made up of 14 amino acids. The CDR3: CAITAEAVNYGYTF.

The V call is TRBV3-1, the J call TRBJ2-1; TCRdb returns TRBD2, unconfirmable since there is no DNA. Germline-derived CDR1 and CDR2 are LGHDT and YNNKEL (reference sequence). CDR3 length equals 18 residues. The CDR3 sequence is CASSHRMVSSGYYNEQFF.

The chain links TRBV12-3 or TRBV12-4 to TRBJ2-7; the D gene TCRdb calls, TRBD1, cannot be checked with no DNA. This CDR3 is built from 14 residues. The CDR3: CASSSLQGTGEQYF.

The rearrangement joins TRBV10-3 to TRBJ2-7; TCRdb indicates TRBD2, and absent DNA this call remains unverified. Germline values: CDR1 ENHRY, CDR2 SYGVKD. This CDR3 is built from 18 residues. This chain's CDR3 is CAISGGALGAGGDKKQYF.

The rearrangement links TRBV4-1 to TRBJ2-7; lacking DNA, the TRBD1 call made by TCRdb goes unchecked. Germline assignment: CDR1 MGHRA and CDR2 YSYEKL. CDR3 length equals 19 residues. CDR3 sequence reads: CASSQDVQAPTVWFYEQYF.

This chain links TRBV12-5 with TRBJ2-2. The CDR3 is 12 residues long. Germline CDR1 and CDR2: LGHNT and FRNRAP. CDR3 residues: CASGLTTGELFF. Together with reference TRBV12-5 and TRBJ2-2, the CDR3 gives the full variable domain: DARVTQTPRHKVTEMGQEVTMRCQPILGHNTVFWYRQTMMQGLELLAYFRNRAPLDDSGMPKDRFSAEMPDATLATLKIQPSEPRDSAVYFCASGLTTGELFFGEGSRLTVL.

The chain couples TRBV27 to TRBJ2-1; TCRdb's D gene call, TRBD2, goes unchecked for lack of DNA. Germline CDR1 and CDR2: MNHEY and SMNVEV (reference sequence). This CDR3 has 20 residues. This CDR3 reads CASSQGDGTSGRLTYNEQFF.

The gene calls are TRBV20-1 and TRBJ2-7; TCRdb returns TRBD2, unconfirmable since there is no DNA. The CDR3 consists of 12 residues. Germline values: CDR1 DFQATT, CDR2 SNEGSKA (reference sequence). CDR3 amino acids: CSATAGVVEQYF.

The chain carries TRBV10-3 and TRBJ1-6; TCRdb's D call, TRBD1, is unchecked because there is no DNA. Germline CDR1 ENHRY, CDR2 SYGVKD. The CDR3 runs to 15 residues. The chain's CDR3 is CAISESGTVNSPLHF.

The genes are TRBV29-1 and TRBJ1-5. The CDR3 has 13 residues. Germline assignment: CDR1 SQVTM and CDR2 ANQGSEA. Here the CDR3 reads CSVLPDSNQPQHF.

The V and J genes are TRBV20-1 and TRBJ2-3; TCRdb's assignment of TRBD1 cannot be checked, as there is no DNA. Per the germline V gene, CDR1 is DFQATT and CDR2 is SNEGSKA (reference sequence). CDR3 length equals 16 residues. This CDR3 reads CSARVMGRAGTDTQYF.

CDR3 protein: CASSLVFGGYTF. V and J are TRBV12-3 or TRBV12-4 and TRBJ1-2. The CDR3 is 12 amino acids.

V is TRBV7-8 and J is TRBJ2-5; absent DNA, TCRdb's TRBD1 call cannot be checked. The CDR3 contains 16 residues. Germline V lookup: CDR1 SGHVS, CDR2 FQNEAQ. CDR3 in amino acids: CASSLPRTGPWETQYF. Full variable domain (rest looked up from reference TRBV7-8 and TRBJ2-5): GAGVSQSPRYKVAKRGQDVALRCDPISGHVSLFWYQQALGQGPEFLTYFQNEAQLDKSGLPSDRFFAERPEGSVSTLKIQRTQQEDSAVYLCASSLPRTGPWETQYFGPGTRLLVL.